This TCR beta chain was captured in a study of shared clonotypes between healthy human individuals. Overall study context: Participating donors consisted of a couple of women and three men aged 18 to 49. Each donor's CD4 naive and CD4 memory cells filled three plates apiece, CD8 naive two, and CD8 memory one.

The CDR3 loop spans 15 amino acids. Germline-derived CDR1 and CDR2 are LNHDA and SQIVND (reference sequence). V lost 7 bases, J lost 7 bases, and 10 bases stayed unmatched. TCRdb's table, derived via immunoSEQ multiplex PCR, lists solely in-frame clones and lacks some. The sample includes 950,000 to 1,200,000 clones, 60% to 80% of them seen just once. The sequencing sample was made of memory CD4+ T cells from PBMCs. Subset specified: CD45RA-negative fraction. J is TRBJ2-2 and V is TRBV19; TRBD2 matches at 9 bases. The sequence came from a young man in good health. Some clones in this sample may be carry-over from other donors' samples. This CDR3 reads CASIGEREDDGELFF. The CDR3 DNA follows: TGTGCCAGTATTGGCGAGCGGGAGGATGACGGGGAGCTGTTTTTT.